One and the same sample provided the 15 T cell receptor beta chains below, sequenced in a study of blood T cell repertoires in COVID-19. Sequencing was performed with immunoSEQ multiplex PCR; in TCRdb, only in-frame clones are kept and a portion is missing. This table holds approximately 190,000 clones, 84% found once. The specimen was peripheral blood. The receptors shown here come from a man aged 30-40 years with active or convalescent COVID-19.

The CDR3 protein is CASTLWEGRESPLHF. CDR3 nucleotides: TGTGCCAGCACCCTCTGGGAGGGACGGGAATCACCCCTCCACTTT. The rearrangement joins TRBV2 to TRBJ1-6, with D maybe TRBD1 (5 bases). The CDR3 runs to 15 residues. V dropped 7 bases and J dropped 10 bases, with 20 bases sitting between them. Per the germline V gene, CDR1 is SNHLY and CDR2 is FYNNEI.

The table lists this clone with a few counts. The chain is built from TRBV3-1 (or the pseudogene TRBV3-2) and TRBJ1-1; TRBD1 might be the D (6 bases). The CDR3 is 14 amino acids. CDR1 is LGHDT, CDR2 YNNKEL, per germline (reference sequence). Trimming removed 1 base at V and 5 bases at J, with 11 bases between. CDR3 DNA: TGTGCCAGCAGCCAAGCAGGGGTGGGGACTGAAGCTTTCTTT. Translated: CASSQAGVGTEAFF.

This clone was recorded once. This rearrangement joins TRBV28 to TRBJ2-1, with D maybe TRBD1 (7 bases). Germline V gene data show CDR1 as MDHEN and CDR2 as SYDVKM. Trimming cost V 10 bases and J 7 bases, with 26 bases left between them. This CDR3 region has 16 residues. The CDR3 is CATRPGLGAGGNEQFF. The CDR3 coding sequence is TGTGCCACCCGCCCGGGCCTGGGCGCAGGGGGGAATGAGCAGTTCTTC.

The V call is TRBV2, the J call TRBJ1-5; 9 bases map to TRBD1. The V and J ends lost 8 bases and 7 bases, in that order; junction bases with no gene match: 12. Per germline, CDR1 SNHLY and CDR2 FYNNEI. This CDR3 spans 15 amino acids. The CDR3 DNA reads TGTGCCAGCGGCGAGCAACAGGGGGCTCGACAGCCCCAGCATTTT. It yields the protein CASGEQQGARQPQHF. The full variable domain, rest sourced from reference TRBV2 and TRBJ1-5, is EPEVTQTPSHQVTQMGQEVILRCVPISNHLYFYWYRQILGQKVEFLVSFYNNEISEKSEIFDDQFSVERPDGSNFTLKIRSTKLEDSAMYFCASGEQQGARQPQHFGDGTRLSIL.

The CDR3 is CASSLGGTQYF. The CDR3 nucleotides are TGTGCCAGCAGCTTAGGCGGGACCCAGTACTTC. V is TRBV7-2 and J is TRBJ2-5, with D hard to call. The CDR3 is 11 amino acids. Trimming took off 1 base at V and 7 bases at J, with 4 bases between the two ends. CDR1 SGHTA and CDR2 FQGNSA come from the germline V gene.

CDR3 bases: TGTGCCAGCAGCTTCCTAGCGGGAGACAATGAGCAGTTCTTC. Protein product: CASSFLAGDNEQFF. The rearrangement links TRBV7-2 to TRBJ2-1, with 10 positions matching TRBD2. The CDR3 covers 14 residues. The junction had 1 base not matched to a gene; V was cut back by 3 bases and J by 5 bases. Germline CDR1 and CDR2: SGHTA and FQGNSA. The whole variable domain, filled in from reference TRBV7-2 and TRBJ2-1, reads GAGVSQSPSNKVTEKGKDVELRCDPISGHTALYWYRQSLGQGLEFLIYFQGNSAPDKSGLPSDRFSAERTGGSVSTLTIQRTQQEDSAVYLCASSFLAGDNEQFFGPGTRLTVL.

This clone has just one count. CDR3 nucleotide sequence: TGTGCCACCAGTGATCTGAGGACAGGGATAGGAGATCAGCCCCAGCATTTT. Translation: CATSDLRTGIGDQPQHF. This rearrangement joins TRBV24-1 to TRBJ1-5; 8 bases are shared with TRBD1. Germline V gene sequence: CDR1 KGHDR, CDR2 SFDVKD. With 3 bases clipped from V and 5 bases from J, the junction kept 11 bases outside the gene matches. The CDR3 loop spans 17 amino acids.

The chain uses TRBV30 and TRBJ1-1, with D possibly TRBD1 on 5 matching bases. CDR1 and CDR2 from the germline V gene are GTSNPN and SVGIG (reference sequence). V lost 0 bases and J lost 11, with 22 bases in between. The CDR3 is made up of 15 amino acids. As DNA, the CDR3 is TGTGCCTGGAGTGTACTGGAGGGGACGCCCCGCCCCGCTTTCTTT. This translates into CAWSVLEGTPRPAFF. The full variable domain, rest sourced from reference TRBV30 and TRBJ1-1, is SQTIHQWPATLVQPVGSPLSLECTVEGTSNPNLYWYRQAAGRGLQLLFYSVGIGQISSEVPQNLSASRPQDRQFILSSKKLLLSDSGFYLCAWSVLEGTPRPAFFGQGTRLTVV.

The table lists this clone with a few counts. The chain carries TRBV12-3 or TRBV12-4 and TRBJ2-3; D gene ambiguous. V was cut by 3 bases and J by 1 base, with 5 bases left in between. The length of the CDR3 is 13 residues. The CDR3 nucleotides read TGTGCCAGCAGTTTTGTAGGCACAGATACGCAGTATTTT. This gives the protein CASSFVGTDTQYF.

V is TRBV28 and J is TRBJ1-2; tentatively, D is TRBD1 (5 bases). The CDR3 spans 13 residues. CDR1 and CDR2 from the germline V gene are MDHEN and SYDVKM. V was pared by 4 bases and J by 8 bases, with 14 bases between. CDR3 DNA: TGTGCCAGCAGTTCCCTCATCAGGGAAGGCTACACCTTC. Its translation: CASSSLIREGYTF.

J is TRBJ2-3 and V is TRBV9; 13 bases match TRBD2. CDR3 length: 15 residues. The germline V gene has CDR1 SGDLS and CDR2 YYNGEE. V was pared by 1 base and J by 5 bases, with 1 base of the junction left unmatched. CDR3 loop: CASSVTSGGGDTQYF. The CDR3 nucleotides are TGTGCCAGCAGCGTAACTAGCGGGGGGGGAGATACGCAGTATTTT.

The genes are TRBV10-1 and TRBJ1-1; D remains ambiguous. There are 16 residues in the CDR3. Looked up from germline, CDR1 is WNHNN and CDR2 is SYGVQD (reference sequence). Trimming cost V 1 base and J 4 bases, with 16 bases left between them. The CDR3 loop is CASSEYRHRLSTEAFF. In DNA form, the CDR3 reads TGCGCCAGCAGTGAGTACCGACATAGATTAAGCACTGAAGCTTTCTTT.

The chain is built from TRBV11-2 and TRBJ1-4; D not resolved. The CDR3 contains 15 residues. Germline V gives CDR1 SGHAT, CDR2 FQNNGV. Trimming cost V 5 bases and J 0 bases, with 10 bases left between them. In DNA form, the CDR3 reads TGTGCCAGCAGCAGACACAGAGCAACTAATGAAAAACTGTTTTTT. Its protein is CASSRHRATNEKLFF.

This sequence joins TRBV6-5 and TRBJ1-2, with D perhaps TRBD1 (5 bases). CDR1 is MNHEY, CDR2 SVGAGI, per germline. Deletions cut 6 bases from V and 5 bases from J, with 13 bases between. The CDR3 consists of 13 residues. The CDR3 DNA reads as TGTGCCAGCAGGTCGACAGTAAATTATGGCTACACCTTC. Protein product: CASRSTVNYGYTF.

This CDR3 is CASSPRQGADGYTF. CDR3 DNA: TGTGCCAGCAGCCCAAGACAGGGGGCTGATGGCTACACCTTC. The chain is built from TRBV2 and TRBJ1-2; TRBD1 agrees at 10 bases. Looked up from germline, CDR1 is SNHLY and CDR2 is FYNNEI. The CDR3 covers 14 residues. The junction had 7 bases not matched to a gene; V was cut back by 6 bases and J by 6 bases.